Presented here are 9 T cell receptor beta chains from one specimen sequenced in a study of blood T cells in healthy people across ages. A second PCR, run for roughly 7 to 11 cycles, used a sample-barcoded 5' primer plus a J-beta primer mix. TCRdb independently ran MiXCR on the 5' RACE reads; one entry per CDR3 protein. The sample consists of approximately 1.5 million distinct CDR3 sequences, about 35% of them appearing once. Sample: blood. The receptors originated from a woman aged 25 to 39 in good health.

Only a few counts were recorded for this clonotype. This sequence joins TRBV10-3 and TRBJ2-5; 13 bases match TRBD2. After removal of 2 bases from V and 5 bases from J, the junction contained 5 bases not matched to a gene. This CDR3 is built from 16 residues. In germline, CDR1 is ENHRY, CDR2 SYGVKD. The CDR3 loop is CAISERLAGGLETQYF. CDR3 DNA: TGTGCCATCAGTGAGCGACTAGCGGGGGGTCTGGAGACCCAGTACTTC.

A remark on this clonotype: A much larger clone lies a single base off, so this may be a read error. The gene calls are TRBV6-1 and TRBJ2-4; TRBD2 matches at 9 bases. CDR1 MNHNS and CDR2 SASEGT come from the germline V gene. The CDR3 contains 14 residues. The CDR3 nucleotides are TGTGCCAGCAGGGAAGCCCCGCGGGGGGGCATTCAGTACTTC. Translating it yields CASREAPRGGIQYF.

The gene calls are TRBV27 and TRBJ2-7; 7 positions match TRBD1. The CDR3 is made up of 14 amino acids. CDR1 MNHEY and CDR2 SMNVEV come from the germline V gene (reference sequence). Trimming took 5 bases from V and 1 from J; bases not matched to a gene: 5. The CDR3 spells CASSAHRGSYEQYF. The CDR3 DNA reads as TGTGCCAGCAGTGCCCACAGGGGATCCTACGAGCAGTACTTC.

This clonotype was counted only a few times. The chain carries TRBV13 and TRBJ1-5, with a possible D match to TRBD1 (5 bases). Trimming pared 5 bases from V and 9 bases from J, leaving 14 bases between. The CDR3 contains 13 residues. Looked up from germline, CDR1 is PRHDT and CDR2 is FYEKMQ (reference sequence). The CDR3 sequence is CASSRIGGGPQHF. CDR3 coding DNA: TGTGCCAGCAGCAGAATCGGGGGAGGGCCCCAGCATTTT.

This clonotype was observed a handful of times. The genes are TRBV6-1 and TRBJ1-5; tentative D call: TRBD1 (5 bases). The CDR3 contains 13 residues. Germline CDR1 and CDR2: MNHNS and SASEGT. Trimming removed 6 bases from V and 4 bases from J, with 10 bases in between. The CDR3 DNA is TGTGCCAGCAGGCAACAGGAAAATCAGCCCCAGCATTTT. This encodes CASRQQENQPQHF.

This clonotype has just a few counts. This chain connects TRBV2 to TRBJ2-7, with D possibly TRBD2 on 5 matching bases. Germline V lookup: CDR1 SNHLY, CDR2 FYNNEI. V gave up 7 bases and J gave up 2 bases, with 9 bases separating them. The CDR3 is 12 residues long. The CDR3 region is CASNSGPYEQYF. CDR3 nucleotides: TGTGCCAGCAACAGCGGCCCCTACGAGCAGTACTTC.

The chain carries TRBV5-1 and TRBJ2-1; 9 nucleotides align to TRBD1. The germline gives CDR1 SGHRS, CDR2 YFSETQ. The CDR3 extends over 18 amino acids. Germline trimming cut 2 bases from V and 7 bases from J; bases unmatched to any gene: 16. The CDR3 region is CASSLIVIGGTGLNEQFF. The CDR3, as DNA: TGCGCCAGCAGCTTAATTGTTATCGGCGGGACAGGGCTAAATGAGCAGTTCTTC.

The chain employs TRBV28 and TRBJ2-5, with D perhaps matching TRBD2 (6 bases). The J call may not be correct, given that the DNA end is closer to TRBJ2-7. This CDR3 is 12 amino acids long. The germline V gene has CDR1 MDHEN and CDR2 SYDVKM. The CDR3 DNA is TGTGCCAGCACGGAGGGAAGTCGCGAGCAGTACTTC. This translates into CASTEGSREQYF.

This clonotype was detected a few times. The V gene is TRBV20-1, the J gene TRBJ2-4, with 8 bases identical to TRBD1. The length of the CDR3 is 16 residues. Germline assignment: CDR1 DFQATT and CDR2 SNEGSKA (reference sequence). V lost 6 bases to trimming and J lost 0 bases; unmatched junction nucleotides: 10. The CDR3, as DNA: TGCAGTGCCACAGGGGGAGAGCTTCTAGCCAAAAACATTCAGTACTTC. Protein sequence: CSATGGELLAKNIQYF.